Listed below are T cell receptor beta chains from one sample, sequenced in a study of blood T cell repertoires in COVID-19. Produced via immunoSEQ multiplex PCR; TCRdb's table is partial and in-frame only. Of roughly 290,000 clones in the sample, approximately 91% are singletons; the top ten hold less than 2%. Sequencing used PBMCs or T cells enriched from blood (not recorded which). The receptors were sampled from a woman aged 40-49 years who had recovered from COVID-19. CDR3s include the opening cysteine and the closing phenylalanine or tryptophan. A D gene is named only where the DNA matches it firmly. The size field is filled for only some rows; it gives once, few, many or a size class.

j_call d_call clone_size v_call cdr3_length cdr3_aa cdr3_nt
TRBJ1-6 TRBD1 . TRBV18 16 CASSPRGQGSNSPLHF TGTGCCAGCTCACCCAGGGGGCAGGGTTCCAATTCACCCCTCCACTTT
TRBJ1-6 TRBD1 . TRBV6-5 12 CASSQGESPLHF TGTGCCAGCAGCCAGGGGGAATCACCCCTCCACTTT
TRBJ1-1 TRBD1 . TRBV30 14 CAWSDRGRIPEAFF TGTGCCTGGAGTGACAGGGGAAGGATTCCTGAAGCTTTCTTT
TRBJ2-5 . once TRBV5-1 15 CASSLRRGVGETQYF TGCGCCAGCAGCTTGCGTCGGGGAGTCGGAGAGACCCAGTACTTC
TRBJ1-3 . once TRBV27 15 CASSLTGIAGNTIYF TGTGCCAGCAGTTTAACTGGGATAGCGGGAAACACCATATATTTT
TRBJ2-3 TRBD2 . TRBV4-1 17 CASSQNPSGAGTDTQYF TGCGCCAGCAGCCAGAACCCTAGCGGGGCTGGCACAGATACGCAGTATTTT
TRBJ2-1 . . TRBV6-5 11 CASSHRDEQFF TGTGCCAGCAGTCACCGGGATGAGCAGTTCTTC
TRBJ2-1 TRBD1 . TRBV20-1 14 CSASVRTGPNEQFF TGCAGTGCTAGTGTCCGGACAGGGCCAAATGAGCAGTTCTTC
TRBJ2-7 . . TRBV7-3 13 CASSLLGVHEQYF TGTGCCAGCAGCCTCTTAGGGGTTCACGAGCAGTACTTC
TRBJ2-1 TRBD2 . TRBV7-6 14 CASSITSGYNEQFF TGTGCCAGCAGCATTACTAGCGGGTACAATGAGCAGTTCTTC
TRBJ2-5 . . TRBV14 16 CASSRTARRGQETQYF TGTGCCAGCAGCCGGACTGCAAGGAGGGGTCAAGAGACCCAGTACTTC
TRBJ1-2 . . TRBV29-1 11 CSVRMGGGYTF TGCAGCGTTCGTATGGGGGGTGGCTACACCTTC
TRBJ2-7 . . TRBV29-1 13 CSVTGTSAYEQYF TGCAGCGTGACCGGGACATCCGCCTACGAGCAGTACTTC
TRBJ2-1 TRBD2 . TRBV6-5 15 CATRLADTSYNEQFF TGTGCCACAAGACTAGCCGACACTTCCTACAATGAGCAGTTCTTC
TRBJ1-6 TRBD1 . TRBV27 17 CASSLLFRTGIVTPLHF TGTGCCAGCAGTCTACTCTTCCGGACAGGAATCGTGACACCCCTCCACTTT
TRBJ2-1 . . TRBV9 16 CASSGDLGATYNEQFF TGTGCCAGCAGCGGAGACCTAGGGGCGACCTACAATGAGCAGTTCTTC
TRBJ2-7 TRBD2 once TRBV6-2/TRBV6-3 18 CASSTRGIAGTPTYEQYF TGTGCCAGCAGTACACGCGGAATAGCGGGAACCCCAACCTACGAGCAGTACTTC
TRBJ1-5 . . TRBV30 15 CAWSLSNSFRQPQHF TGTGCCTGGAGTCTCAGTAATTCGTTCCGTCAGCCCCAGCATTTT
TRBJ1-2 TRBD1 . TRBV2 15 CASRTDRAENYGYTF TGTGCCAGCAGGACAGACAGGGCCGAAAACTATGGCTACACCTTC
TRBJ1-1 . . TRBV5-5 13 CASSPHLRNEAFF TGTGCCAGCAGCCCCCACTTGAGGAATGAAGCTTTCTTT
TRBJ2-6 TRBD1 . TRBV5-1 15 CASSLTGSGANVLTF TGCGCCAGCAGCCTGACAGGGTCTGGGGCCAACGTCCTGACTTTC
TRBJ2-1 TRBD1 few TRBV3-1/TRBV3-2 15 CASSPKITGGIGQFF TGTGCCAGCAGCCCTAAAATAACAGGGGGAATAGGGCAGTTCTTC
TRBJ2-7 . once TRBV7-2 14 CASSTQTSSYEQYF TGTGCCAGCAGCACGCAGACTAGCTCCTACGAGCAGTACTTC
TRBJ1-2 . . TRBV9 13 CASSGSLMDGYTF TGTGCCAGCAGCGGGAGTTTGATGGATGGCTACACCTTC
TRBJ2-5 . . TRBV15 16 CATSRDPAGTQETQYF TGTGCCACCAGCAGAGATCCGGCGGGTACCCAAGAGACCCAGTACTTC
TRBJ1-6 TRBD1 . TRBV7-2 14 CASNLRQGGSPLHF TGTGCCAGCAACTTAAGACAGGGCGGGTCACCCCTCCACTTT
TRBJ1-5 TRBD1 . TRBV4-1 15 CASSQGRGLNQPQHF TGCGCCAGCAGCCAAGGCAGGGGGCTCAATCAGCCCCAGCATTTT
TRBJ1-2 . once TRBV5-1 14 CASSLGTGNYGYTF TGCGCCAGCAGCTTGGGTACGGGAAACTATGGCTACACCTTC
TRBJ1-2 TRBD1 . TRBV4-1 15 CASSRENRGDYGYTF TGCGCCAGCAGCCGCGAAAACAGGGGTGACTATGGCTACACCTTC